Following are 6 T cell receptor beta chains from one sample sequenced in a study of tumor and adjacent non-tumor tissue in lung cancer. RNA was extracted from bulk tissue without any cell sorting. The library came from three nested PCR rounds adapted from ARM-PCR protocols. TCRdb reanalysed the multiplex PCR reads using MiXCR and keeps one entry per CDR3 protein. The table shows roughly 200,000 distinct CDR3 sequences, with about 76% occurring only once. Sequenced material: lung tumor tissue. The receptors were gathered from a man in his 60s with non-small cell lung cancer.

In its sample, this clonotype was seen many times. J is TRBJ1-1 and V is TRBV12-3 or TRBV12-4; D is ambiguous. The CDR3 contains 14 residues. V lost 4 bases and J lost 4, with 13 bases in between. As DNA, the CDR3 is TGTGCCAGCAGTTCACAACTGGGAGGCACTGAAGCTTTCTTT. Its translation: CASSSQLGGTEAFF.

A word on this clonotype: One end of the junction varies from germline; a read error may be responsible. The J gene is TRBJ2-7, the V gene TRBV28; 7 nucleotides align to TRBD1. The CDR3 is 12 residues long. CDR1 and CDR2 (germline): MDHEN, SYDVKM. CDR3 region: CASTSRGSERYF. The CDR3 nucleotides read TGTGCCAGCACTTCCAGGGGGAGCGAGCGGTACTTC.

This clonotype has at least ten counts. This chain links TRBV20-1 with TRBJ1-5; no firm D call. The CDR3 extends over 12 amino acids. V was clipped by 3 bases and J by 4 bases, with 7 bases between them. Germline V gene lookup returns CDR1 DFQATT and CDR2 SNEGSKA (reference sequence). The CDR3 region is CSASKENQPQHF. The CDR3 DNA is TGCAGTGCTAGTAAGGAGAATCAGCCCCAGCATTTT.

The V call is TRBV5-1, the J call TRBJ2-1; 8 bases are shared with TRBD1. J gave up 9 bases and V 0 bases, and 5 bases lay outside the gene matches. Germline CDR1 is SGHRS and CDR2 is YFSETQ. The CDR3 runs to 14 residues. The CDR3 protein is CASSLEWQGAEQFF. Written as DNA, the CDR3 is TGCGCCAGCAGCTTGGAATGGCAGGGGGCTGAGCAGTTCTTC.

About this clonotype itself: One junction end disagrees with the germline gene, perhaps due to a read error. This sequence joins TRBV20-1 and TRBJ2-7; 10 nucleotides match TRBD2. This CDR3 has 16 residues. Germline CDR1 DFQATT, CDR2 SNEGSKA (reference sequence). The CDR3 DNA reads TGCAGTGTTAGAGAGGGAGCGGGAGGGTACTCCTACGAGCAGTACTTC. Translated: CSVREGAGGYSYEQYF.

The CDR3 loop is CASSQMPQGEELFF. DNA of the CDR3: TGCGCCAGCAGTCAGATGCCACAAGGCGAGGAGCTGTTTTTT. The J gene is TRBJ2-2, the V gene TRBV5-1, with D hard to call. The V gene's germline CDR1 is SGHRS and CDR2 YFSETQ. Trimming shortened V by 5 bases and J by 10 bases, and 18 bases separated the two germline ends. This CDR3 spans 14 amino acids. Supplemented by reference TRBV5-1 and TRBJ2-2, the full variable domain reads KAGVTQTPRYLIKTRGQQVTLSCSPISGHRSVSWYQQTPGQGLQFLFEYFSETQRNKGNFPGRFSGRQFSNSRSEMNVSTLELGDSALYLCASSQMPQGEELFFGEGSRLTVL.